Described below is a single TCR beta chain sequence and its context. The antigen it recognizes is unknown. Base qualities were left out, and no much larger clone turns up one base away. This entry comes from a study of blood T cell dynamics during melanoma immunotherapy (dated by TCRdb to between 2020 and 2021). In the study overall: The patients had metastatic melanoma and were given first-line pembrolizumab or nivolumab plus ipilimumab as standard of care in the United Kingdom. To find early correlates of response, the study profiled the peripheral T cell receptor repertoires of patients with metastatic melanoma both before and after one cycle of checkpoint inhibitor therapy. Consecutive patients formed a training cohort, and a further independent group of patients from the same centre was pooled into an external validation set.

For every bulk PBMC sample, a fixed 350 ng of DNA was loaded. Following the manufacturer instructions, the immunoSEQ TCRb Assay kit was used to amplify TCR beta CDR3 sequences from genomic DNA. The KAPA Library Quantification Kit for Illumina platforms was used to quantify the pooled libraries by qPCR. Sequencing of the pooled libraries was done on an Illumina NextSeq 500, with clustering at about 0.6-1.1 pM. Per the original workflow: TCR data were analyzed with immunoSEQ ANALYZER and the R LymphoSeq package. A rearrangement efficiency score was calculated as productive divided by the sum of productive and non-productive CDR3 sequences. Clonality was assessed using the Gini coefficient and diversity using the Renyi index at alpha=1, with pairwise comparisons between timepoints within each patient. Clonal relatedness, based on an edit distance of 3, and repertoire similarity, based on the Bhattacharyya coefficient, were both computed in LymphoSeq. To classify response, a linear discriminant analysis based on week-3 changes in clonality and diversity was built with the R MASS and caret packages. This is the immuneACCESS table as TCRdb keeps it, with only in-frame sequences that have V and J called. A part of the clones is gone; compared with another copy, unresolved V genes explain less than half, and the rest is unexplained. The DNA gave D and trimming, while V, J and clone size come from that table. The sample records 7,000 or so clones, about four fifths of which are singletons. 15% to 20% of the sample rests with the top ten.

Results and caveats for the whole study, not just this receptor: A bifurcated reorganization of the PBMC repertoire at W3, with increased clonality or increased diversity, was observed in patients who later achieved disease control, unlike in progressors. Whether the T cell clones behind the repertoire changes were melanoma-specific or instead reflected general immune activation was something the study could not determine. The relatively small sample size was recognized as a factor that could limit how well the results generalize.

According to the study, the label for this sample's time point signals: pre-treatment baseline. Blood samples were taken before treatment (T0) and at week 3 (W3), following the first cycle of checkpoint blockade. Except for two patients with rapid clinical progression, response was assessed 12 weeks after the first infusion by RECIST 1.1; disease control meant complete response, partial response or stable disease. Patients were excluded for prior systemic cancer treatment, concomitant immunosuppressant therapy or synchronous other active malignancies. To track both circulating cells and T cell turnover, TCR beta was sequenced from bulk PBMC as well as from plasma cell-free DNA. Lymphoprep and SepMate tubes were used to isolate PBMC from blood, and red cell lysis was then performed. QIAamp DNA Blood Mini kits were used to extract DNA from both PBMC and sorted T cell subsets. Inclusive of the bounding cysteine and phenylalanine, the CDR3 is 12 residues long. The entry retains the CDR3 DNA only, 36 bases that are in frame from base 1. V lost 8 bases and J lost 2 bases, and the count of bases not matched to a germline gene is 1. The germline V gene supplies CDR1 MNHNS and CDR2 SASEGT.

The V and J segments used are TRBV6-1 and TRBJ2-7; the junction holds 9 bases that match TRBD1. This sample comprised blood, obtained from a patient treated with checkpoint blockade. This receptor was taken from a human donor with melanoma. The CDR3 protein is CASRDRAYEQYF. DNA sequence: TGTGCCAGCCGGGACAGGGCCTACGAGCAGTACTTC.